A selection of T cell receptor beta chains follows, all from one sample in a study of T-cell reconstitution after alpha-beta-depleted transplantation in children. MiXCR, applied by TCRdb to the PCR reads, yields one record per CDR3 protein. This sample has a few hundred thousand distinct CDR3 sequences, with over 7.5% found just once. Sequencing used peripheral blood, obtained 360 days after TCRalphabeta/CD19-depleted stem cell transplant. These receptors were obtained from a female patient aged 2-15 years who had a stem cell transplant for Fanconi anemia, so the T cells may come from the graft donor. Both conserved end residues are part of each CDR3. The order of the fields is J gene, clone size, D gene, V gene, CDR3 DNA, CDR3 protein. A D gene is named only where the DNA matches it firmly. The size of a clone is reported for some rows only, either as once, few or many, or as a class for expanded clones.

>TRBJ2-5|few|TRBD2|TRBV3-1
TGTGCCAGCAGCCAGGGACTAGCGGGAGAGACCCAGTACTTC
CASSQGLAGETQYF
>TRBJ2-6|NA|TRBD2|TRBV6-2/TRBV6-3
TGTGAACGGGGGACTAGCGGATTCTCTGGGGCCAACGTCCTGACTTTC
CERGTSGFSGANVLTF
>TRBJ2-5|NA|TRBD2|TRBV20-1
TGCAGTGCTGCCAGGACTAGCGGAGAGACCCAGTACTTC
CSAARTSGETQYF
>TRBJ2-2|many|TRBD2|TRBV6-2/TRBV6-3
TGTGCCAGCGCCCCACAGACTAGCGGGCAAACGAACACCGGGGAGCTGTTTTTT
CASAPQTSGQTNTGELFF
>TRBJ1-1|many|NA|TRBV11-2
TGTGCCAGCAGCCTAACCCATGAAGCTTTCTTT
CASSLTHEAFF
>TRBJ2-1|many|TRBD2|TRBV6-1
TGTGCCAGCAGTGTAAGATACGGGAGGGCCCTCTCCTACAATGAGCAGTTCTTC
CASSVRYGRALSYNEQFF
>TRBJ2-2|NA|TRBD2|TRBV19
TGTGCCAGTAGTATTGGGGTTGCGGGGGCGAACACCGGGGAGCTGTTTTTT
CASSIGVAGANTGELFF
>TRBJ2-4|many|NA|TRBV11-2
TGTGCCAGCAGCTTAATTGGAGAATCCCTAGCCAAAAACATTCAGTACTTC
CASSLIGESLAKNIQYF
>TRBJ1-1|many|NA|TRBV7-9
TGTGCCAGCAGCTTAGTCGGGCCCCTGGAAGCTTTCTTT
CASSLVGPLEAFF
>TRBJ1-4|many|TRBD1|TRBV20-1
TGCAGTGCTTTCTCCGGGACAGGGGGCGAAAAACTGTTTTTT
CSAFSGTGGEKLFF
>TRBJ2-2|NA|TRBD1|TRBV6-5
TGTGCCAGCAGTTACTCTACGACAGGGGGCGGGGGGCTGTTTTTT
CASSYSTTGGGGLFF
>TRBJ2-6|many|TRBD1|TRBV5-1
TGCGCCAGCTGCGGACAGGCGGAGTCCATATTCTCTGGGGCCAACGTCCTGACTTTC
CASCGQAESIFSGANVLTF
>TRBJ2-1|many|NA|TRBV20-1
TGCAGTGCTAGAGCTCGGAACTACAATGAGCAGTTCTTC
CSARARNYNEQFF
>TRBJ1-4|few|NA|TRBV5-6
TGTGCCAGCAGCTTGGTGGTAGGAGCAACTAATGAAAAACTGTTTTTT
CASSLVVGATNEKLFF
>TRBJ2-5|NA|NA|TRBV6-5
TGTGCCAGCAGTTATGAGGGGGGCGACCCCCCCTTAGGAGAGACCCAGTACTTC
CASSYEGGDPPLGETQYF
>TRBJ1-1|many|NA|TRBV4-3
TGCGCCAGCAGCCAAGAGAGAATCAGGGACACTGAAGCTTTCTTT
CASSQERIRDTEAFF
>TRBJ1-5|many|NA|TRBV27
TGTGCCAGCCGAGGTGGCAATCAGCCCCAGCATTTT
CASRGGNQPQHF
>TRBJ2-1|many|TRBD2|TRBV4-1
TGCGCCAGCAGCCAAGCTAGCGGGAGGGCCTCCTACAATGAGCAGTTCTTC
CASSQASGRASYNEQFF
>TRBJ2-1|many|NA|TRBV29-1
TGCTCCTTTGCGAGAGGGATGGATGAGCAGTTCTTC
CSFARGMDEQFF
>TRBJ2-3|many|NA|TRBV5-4
TGTGCCAGCAGCCCGGACAGATACACAGATACGCAGTATTTT
CASSPDRYTDTQYF
>TRBJ2-3|NA|NA|TRBV10-3
TGTGCCATCAGTGTCGTCGAATCGGATCCTACCCACACAGATACGCAGTATTTT
CAISVVESDPTHTDTQYF
>TRBJ1-6|many|NA|TRBV12-3/TRBV12-4
TGTGCCAGCAACGAGAGGTCCAACTCCTATAATTCACCCCTCCACTTT
CASNERSNSYNSPLHF
>TRBJ2-5|many|NA|TRBV29-1
TGCAGCGTTGTACAAGGGGTCCAAGAGACCCAGTACTTC
CSVVQGVQETQYF
>TRBJ1-1|many|NA|TRBV12-3/TRBV12-4
TGTGCCAGCAGACCAAACGGGGCGACTGAAGCTTTCTTT
CASRPNGATEAFF
>TRBJ1-2|many|NA|TRBV20-1
TGCAGTGCTAGCGGGGGCCTGGGAAGCTATGGCTACACCTTC
CSASGGLGSYGYTF
>TRBJ2-5|many|NA|TRBV18
TGTGCCAGCTCACCATGGGAGACCCAGTACTTC
CASSPWETQYF
>TRBJ2-2|NA|NA|TRBV5-6
TGTGCCAGCAGCTTCGACAGTTACGCCGGGGAGCTGTTTTTT
CASSFDSYAGELFF
>TRBJ2-7|many|NA|TRBV20-1
TGCAGTGCTCGTCCCGGGACACATTACGAGCAGTACTTC
CSARPGTHYEQYF
>TRBJ1-5|many|NA|TRBV20-1
TGCAGTGCTAGAGGCGGCCCAGGGATTCAGCCCCAGCATTTT
CSARGGPGIQPQHF
>TRBJ2-3|many|NA|TRBV5-1
TGCGCCAGCAGCATTGACCAGCGAGACACAGATACGCAGTATTTT
CASSIDQRDTDTQYF
>TRBJ1-1|many|TRBD1|TRBV20-1
TGCAGTGCTAGCACCGGGACAGGGAACACTGAAGCTTTCTTT
CSASTGTGNTEAFF